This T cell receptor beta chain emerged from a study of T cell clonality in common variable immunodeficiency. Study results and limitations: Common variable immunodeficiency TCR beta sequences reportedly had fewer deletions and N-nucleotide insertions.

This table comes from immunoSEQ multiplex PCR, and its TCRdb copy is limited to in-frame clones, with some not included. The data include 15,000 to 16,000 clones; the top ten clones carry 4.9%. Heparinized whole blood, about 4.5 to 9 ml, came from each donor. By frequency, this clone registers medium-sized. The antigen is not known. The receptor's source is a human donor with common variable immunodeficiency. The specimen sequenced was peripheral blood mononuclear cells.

CDR3: CASSSQGEGGYTF. The DNA read from the CDR3 is TGTGCCAGCTCATCACAGGGGGAAGGTGGC. The chain has TRBV18 and TRBJ1-2; 8 nucleotides align to TRBD1. The read terminates 3 residues before the CDR3 end, so the remaining end is supplied by the germline J gene. CDR1 and CDR2 (germline): KGHSH, LQKENI. CDR3 length equals 13 residues. V lost 5 bases to trimming and J lost 7 bases; unmatched junction nucleotides: 6.